This T cell receptor beta chain was identified in a study of T-cell reconstitution after alpha-beta-depleted transplantation in children. The CDR3 totals 16 residues. Germline assignment: CDR1 SGHVS and CDR2 FNYEAQ. Trimming removed 2 bases from V and 3 bases from J; junction bases left unmatched: 8. As it was prepared, the TCRbeta library received unique molecular identifiers. TCRdb re-analysed the PCR reads in MiXCR, keeping a single row per CDR3 protein. The table shows around 240,000 distinct CDR3 sequences, with around 8% occurring only once. Study conclusions and caveats: Several hundred rapidly expanded clones from non-depleted graft cells reportedly supplied alpha-beta T cells about two months post-transplant. A year had passed since transplant, and T-cell counts and diversity by then came mostly from newly produced T cells.

Many counts were recorded for this clonotype. Its specificity is unknown. The V call is TRBV7-6, the J call TRBJ2-7; 9 bases agree with TRBD1. The sequence was collected from a male patient between 10 and 17 years old who had a stem cell transplant for acute lymphoblastic leukemia, so the T cells may come from the graft donor. Material: PBMCs, mostly from graft donor cells, obtained 180 days after TCRalphabeta/CD19-depleted stem cell transplant. The CDR3 DNA sequence: TGTGCCAGCAGCTTATCAGCGACAGGGGGGTTCTACGAGCAGTACTTC. As protein: CASSLSATGGFYEQYF.